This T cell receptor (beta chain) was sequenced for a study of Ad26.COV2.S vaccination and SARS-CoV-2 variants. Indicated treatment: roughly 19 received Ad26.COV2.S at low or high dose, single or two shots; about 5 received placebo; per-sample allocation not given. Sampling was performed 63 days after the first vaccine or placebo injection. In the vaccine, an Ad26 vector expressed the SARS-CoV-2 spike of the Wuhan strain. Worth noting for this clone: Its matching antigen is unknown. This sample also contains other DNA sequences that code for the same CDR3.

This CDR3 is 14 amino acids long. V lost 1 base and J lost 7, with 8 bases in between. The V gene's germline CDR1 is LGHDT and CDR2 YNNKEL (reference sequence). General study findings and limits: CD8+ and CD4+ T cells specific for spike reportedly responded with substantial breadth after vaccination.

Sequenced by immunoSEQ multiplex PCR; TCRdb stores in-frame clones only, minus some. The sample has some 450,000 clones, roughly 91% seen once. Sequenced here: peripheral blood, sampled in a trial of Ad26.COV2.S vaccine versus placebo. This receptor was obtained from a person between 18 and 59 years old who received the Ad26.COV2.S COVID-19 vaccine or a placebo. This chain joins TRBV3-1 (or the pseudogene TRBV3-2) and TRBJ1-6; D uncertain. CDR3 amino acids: CASSQGQANSPLHF. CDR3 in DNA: TGTGCCAGCAGCCAAGGGCAGGCCAATTCACCCCTCCACTTT.